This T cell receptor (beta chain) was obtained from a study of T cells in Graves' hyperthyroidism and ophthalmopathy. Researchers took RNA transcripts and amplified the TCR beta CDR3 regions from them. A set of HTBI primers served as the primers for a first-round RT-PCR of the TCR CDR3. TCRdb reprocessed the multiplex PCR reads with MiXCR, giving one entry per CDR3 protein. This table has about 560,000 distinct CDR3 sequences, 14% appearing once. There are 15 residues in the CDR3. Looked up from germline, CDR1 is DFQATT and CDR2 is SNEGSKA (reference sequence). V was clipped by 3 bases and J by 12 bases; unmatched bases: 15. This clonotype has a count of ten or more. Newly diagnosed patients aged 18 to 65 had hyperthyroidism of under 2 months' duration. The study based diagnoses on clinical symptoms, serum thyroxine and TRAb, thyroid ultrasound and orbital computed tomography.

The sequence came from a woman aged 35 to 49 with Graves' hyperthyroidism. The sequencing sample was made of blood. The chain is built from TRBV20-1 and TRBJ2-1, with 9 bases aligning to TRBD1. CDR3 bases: TGCAGTGCTAGGGAACCGGGACAGGGAAGGGTTGGGCAGTTCTTC. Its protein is CSAREPGQGRVGQFF.